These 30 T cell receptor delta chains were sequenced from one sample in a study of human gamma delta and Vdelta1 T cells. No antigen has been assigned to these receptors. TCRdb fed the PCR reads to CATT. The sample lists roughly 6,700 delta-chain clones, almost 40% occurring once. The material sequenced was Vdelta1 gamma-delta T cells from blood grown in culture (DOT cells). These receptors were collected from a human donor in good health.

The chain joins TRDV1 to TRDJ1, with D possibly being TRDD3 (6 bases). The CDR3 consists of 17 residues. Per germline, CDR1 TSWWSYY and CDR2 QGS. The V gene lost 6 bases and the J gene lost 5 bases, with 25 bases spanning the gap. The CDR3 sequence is CALGQVRRGWREDKLIF. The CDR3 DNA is TGTGCTCTTGGACAAGTACGGCGGGGATGGAGGGAAGATAAACTCATCTTT.

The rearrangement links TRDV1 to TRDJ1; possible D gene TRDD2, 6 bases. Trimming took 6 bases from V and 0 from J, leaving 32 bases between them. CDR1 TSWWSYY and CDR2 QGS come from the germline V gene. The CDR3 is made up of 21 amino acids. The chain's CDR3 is CALGAYPLFLPLEGDTDKLIF. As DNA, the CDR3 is TGTGCTCTTGGCGCTTATCCTCTCTTCCTCCCCTTGGAGGGGGACACCGATAAACTCATCTTT.

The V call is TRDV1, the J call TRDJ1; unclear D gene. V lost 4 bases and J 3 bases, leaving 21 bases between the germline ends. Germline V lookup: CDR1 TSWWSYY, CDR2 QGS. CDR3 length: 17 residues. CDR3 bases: TGTGCTCTTGGGGGCCACAGGGGCTCCTTAGCGGCCGATAAACTCATCTTT. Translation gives CALGGHRGSLAADKLIF.

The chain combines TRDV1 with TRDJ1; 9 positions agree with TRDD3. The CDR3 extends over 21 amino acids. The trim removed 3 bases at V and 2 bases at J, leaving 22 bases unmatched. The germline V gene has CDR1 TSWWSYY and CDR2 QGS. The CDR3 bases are TGTGCTCTTGGGGAGCACGAAGGGACGACTGGGGGAAAGCAAAGGACCGATAAACTCATCTTT. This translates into CALGEHEGTTGGKQRTDKLIF.

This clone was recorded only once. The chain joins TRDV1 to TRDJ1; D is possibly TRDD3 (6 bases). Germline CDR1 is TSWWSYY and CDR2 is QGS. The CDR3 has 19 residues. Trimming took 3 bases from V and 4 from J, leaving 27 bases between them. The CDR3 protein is CALGETVWIGDTQFDKLIF. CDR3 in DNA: TGTGCTCTTGGGGAGACCGTGTGGATTGGTGATACGCAGTTCGATAAACTCATCTTT.

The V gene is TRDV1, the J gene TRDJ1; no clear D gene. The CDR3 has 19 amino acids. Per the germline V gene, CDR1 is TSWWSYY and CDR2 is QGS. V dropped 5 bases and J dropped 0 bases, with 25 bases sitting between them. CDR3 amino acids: CALGPCGTKPWSYTDKLIF. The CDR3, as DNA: TGTGCTCTTGGGCCCTGTGGGACCAAGCCCTGGTCGTACACCGATAAACTCATCTTT.

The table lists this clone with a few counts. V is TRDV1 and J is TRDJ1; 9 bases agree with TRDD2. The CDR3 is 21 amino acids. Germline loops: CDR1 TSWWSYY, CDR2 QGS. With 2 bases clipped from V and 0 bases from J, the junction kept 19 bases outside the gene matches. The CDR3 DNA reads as TGTGCTCTTGGGGAAAAAGGACCTTCCTACGCTGGGGATGCCTACACCGATAAACTCATCTTT. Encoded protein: CALGEKGPSYAGDAYTDKLIF.

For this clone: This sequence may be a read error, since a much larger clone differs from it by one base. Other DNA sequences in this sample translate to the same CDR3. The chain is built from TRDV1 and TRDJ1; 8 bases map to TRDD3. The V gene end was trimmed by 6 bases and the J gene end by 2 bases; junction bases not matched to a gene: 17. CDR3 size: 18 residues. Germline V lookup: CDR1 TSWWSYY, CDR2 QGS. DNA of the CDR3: TGTGCTCTTGGAGAATCGTTAATGGGGATACTAGGGACCGATAAACTCATCTTT. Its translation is CALGESLMGILGTDKLIF.

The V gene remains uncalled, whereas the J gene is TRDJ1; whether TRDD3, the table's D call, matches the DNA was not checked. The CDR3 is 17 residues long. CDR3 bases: TGTGCTTGGGGCCTGGGGAGGGGATACGCGTACACCGATAAACTCATCTTT. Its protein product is CAWGLGRGYAYTDKLIF.

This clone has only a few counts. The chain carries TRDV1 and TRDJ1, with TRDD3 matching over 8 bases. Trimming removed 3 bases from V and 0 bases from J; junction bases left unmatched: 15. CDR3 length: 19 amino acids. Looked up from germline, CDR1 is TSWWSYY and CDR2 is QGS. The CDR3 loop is CALGDASFLNWGDTDKLIF. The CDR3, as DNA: TGTGCTCTTGGGGACGCCTCGTTCCTTAACTGGGGGGACACCGATAAACTCATCTTT.

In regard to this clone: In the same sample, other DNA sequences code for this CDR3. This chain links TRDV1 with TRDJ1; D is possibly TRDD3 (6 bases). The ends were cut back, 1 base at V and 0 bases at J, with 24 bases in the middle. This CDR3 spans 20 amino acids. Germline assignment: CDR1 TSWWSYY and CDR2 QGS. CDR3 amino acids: CALGERRFHPTGRYTDKLIF. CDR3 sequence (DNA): TGTGCTCTTGGGGAACGGCGGTTTCACCCGACTGGGAGGTACACCGATAAACTCATCTTT.

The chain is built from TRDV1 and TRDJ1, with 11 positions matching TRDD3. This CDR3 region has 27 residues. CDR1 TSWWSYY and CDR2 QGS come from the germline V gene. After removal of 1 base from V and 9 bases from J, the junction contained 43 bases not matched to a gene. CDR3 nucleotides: TGTGCTCTTGGGGAACGGGGCTTCCGCGACTGGGGGATAGGGAAGCTTACTCCTATAGCCCCTTATTTTGAACTCATCTTT. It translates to CALGERGFRDWGIGKLTPIAPYFELIF.

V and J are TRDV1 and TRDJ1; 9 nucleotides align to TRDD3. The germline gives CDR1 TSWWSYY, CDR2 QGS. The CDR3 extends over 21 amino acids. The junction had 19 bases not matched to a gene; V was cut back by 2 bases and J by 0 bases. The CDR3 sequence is CALGELPPTGGRYSYTDKLIF. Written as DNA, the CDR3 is TGTGCTCTTGGGGAATTACCGCCAACTGGGGGACGCTATTCCTACACCGATAAACTCATCTTT.

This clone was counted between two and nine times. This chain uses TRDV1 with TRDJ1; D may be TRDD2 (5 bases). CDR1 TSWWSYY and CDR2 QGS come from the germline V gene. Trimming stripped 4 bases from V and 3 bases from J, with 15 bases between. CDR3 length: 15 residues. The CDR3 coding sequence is TGTGCTCTTGGGGGAATCTTCCGGGGTCCCGATAAACTCATCTTT. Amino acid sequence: CALGGIFRGPDKLIF.

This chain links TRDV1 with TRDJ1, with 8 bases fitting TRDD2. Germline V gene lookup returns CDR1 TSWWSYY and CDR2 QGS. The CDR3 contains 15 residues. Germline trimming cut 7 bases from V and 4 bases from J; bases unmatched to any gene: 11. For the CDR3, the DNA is TGTGCTCTTGTAGGATTCTTCCTACGGCACGATAAACTCATCTTT. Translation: CALVGFFLRHDKLIF.

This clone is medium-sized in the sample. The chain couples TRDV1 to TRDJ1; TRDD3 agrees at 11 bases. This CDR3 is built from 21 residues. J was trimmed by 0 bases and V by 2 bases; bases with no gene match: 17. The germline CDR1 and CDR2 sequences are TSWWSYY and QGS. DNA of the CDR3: TGTGCTCTTGGGGAAGAACCCTACTGGGGGATAAAAACCCAGTACACCGATAAACTCATCTTT. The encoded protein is CALGEEPYWGIKTQYTDKLIF.

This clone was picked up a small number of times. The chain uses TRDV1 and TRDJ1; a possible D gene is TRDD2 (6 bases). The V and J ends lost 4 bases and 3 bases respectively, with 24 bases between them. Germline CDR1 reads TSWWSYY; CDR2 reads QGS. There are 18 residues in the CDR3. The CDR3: CALGGPGLPGFRADKLIF. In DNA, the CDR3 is TGTGCTCTTGGGGGGCCTGGCCTTCCGGGCTTCAGGGCCGATAAACTCATCTTT.

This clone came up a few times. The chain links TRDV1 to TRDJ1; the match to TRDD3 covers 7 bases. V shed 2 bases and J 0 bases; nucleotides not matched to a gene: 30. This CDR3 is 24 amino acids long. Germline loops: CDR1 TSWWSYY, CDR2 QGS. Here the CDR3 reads CALGEEGPLPIEGAGIRYTDKLIF. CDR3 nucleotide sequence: TGTGCTCTTGGGGAAGAAGGTCCGCTCCCGATTGAGGGAGCGGGGATAAGATACACCGATAAACTCATCTTT.

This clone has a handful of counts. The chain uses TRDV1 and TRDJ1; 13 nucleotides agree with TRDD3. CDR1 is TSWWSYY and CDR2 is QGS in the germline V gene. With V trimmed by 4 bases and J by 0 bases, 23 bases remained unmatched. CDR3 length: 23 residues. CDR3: CALGGRTTTVLGDTLRYTDKLIF. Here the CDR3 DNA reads TGTGCTCTTGGGGGGCGTACTACTACCGTACTGGGGGATACGCTAAGGTACACCGATAAACTCATCTTT.

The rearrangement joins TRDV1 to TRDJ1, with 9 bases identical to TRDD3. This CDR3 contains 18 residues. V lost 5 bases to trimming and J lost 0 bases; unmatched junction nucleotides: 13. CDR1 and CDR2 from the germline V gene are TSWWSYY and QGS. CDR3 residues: CALGTQTGGPDYTDKLIF. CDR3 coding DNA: TGTGCTCTTGGGACACAAACTGGGGGACCTGATTACACCGATAAACTCATCTTT.

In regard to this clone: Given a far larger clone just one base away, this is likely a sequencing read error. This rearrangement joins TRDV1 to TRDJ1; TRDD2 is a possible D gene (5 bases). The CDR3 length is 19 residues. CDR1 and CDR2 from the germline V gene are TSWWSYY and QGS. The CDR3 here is CALGPYPTFPIMYTNKLIF. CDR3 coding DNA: TGTGCTCTTGGGCCCTACCCAACTTTCCCGATCATGTACACCAATAAACTCATCTTT.

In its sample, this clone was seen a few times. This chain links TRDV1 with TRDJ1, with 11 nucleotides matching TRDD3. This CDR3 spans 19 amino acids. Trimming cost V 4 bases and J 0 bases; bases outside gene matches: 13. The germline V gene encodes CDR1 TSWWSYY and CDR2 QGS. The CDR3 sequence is CALGGPRWGILTYTDKLIF. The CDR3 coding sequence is TGTGCTCTTGGGGGACCCCGCTGGGGGATACTCACCTACACCGATAAACTCATCTTT.

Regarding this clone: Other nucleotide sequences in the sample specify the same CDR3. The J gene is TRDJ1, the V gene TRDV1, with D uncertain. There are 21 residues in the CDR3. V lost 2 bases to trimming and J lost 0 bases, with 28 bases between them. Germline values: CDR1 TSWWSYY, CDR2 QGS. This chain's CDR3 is CALGEITQSQLLDWNTDKLIF. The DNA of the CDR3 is TGTGCTCTTGGGGAAATAACCCAGTCTCAACTATTAGATTGGAACACCGATAAACTCATCTTT.

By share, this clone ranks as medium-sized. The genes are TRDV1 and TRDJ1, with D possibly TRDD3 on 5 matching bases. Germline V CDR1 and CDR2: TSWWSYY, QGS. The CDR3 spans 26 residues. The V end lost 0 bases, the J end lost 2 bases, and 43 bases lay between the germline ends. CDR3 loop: CALGELGPGHLTRTYNPTYGTDKLIF. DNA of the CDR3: TGTGCTCTTGGGGAACTAGGCCCCGGCCACCTCACCCGTACATATAATCCCACATACGGGACCGATAAACTCATCTTT.

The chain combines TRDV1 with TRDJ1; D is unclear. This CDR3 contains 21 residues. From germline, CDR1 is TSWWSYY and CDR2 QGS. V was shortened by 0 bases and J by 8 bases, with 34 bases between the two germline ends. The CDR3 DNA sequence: TGTGCTCTTGGGGAACTCGGGACTCGCCGACGGTTGGACCCTGGCCCCTTAAAACTCATCTTT. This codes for CALGELGTRRRLDPGPLKLIF.

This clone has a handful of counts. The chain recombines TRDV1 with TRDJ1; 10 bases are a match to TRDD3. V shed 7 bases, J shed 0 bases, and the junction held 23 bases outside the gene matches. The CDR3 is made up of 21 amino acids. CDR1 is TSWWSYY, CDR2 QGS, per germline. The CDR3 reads CALAVRGWGITPWEYTDKLIF. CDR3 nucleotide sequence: TGTGCTCTTGCCGTTCGAGGCTGGGGGATAACCCCGTGGGAGTACACCGATAAACTCATCTTT.

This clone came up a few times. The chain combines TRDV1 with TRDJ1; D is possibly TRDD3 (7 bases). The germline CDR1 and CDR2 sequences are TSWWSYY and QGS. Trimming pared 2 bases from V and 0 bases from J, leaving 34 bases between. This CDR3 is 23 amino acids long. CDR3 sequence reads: CALGEGSYFSLLGILYHTDKLIF. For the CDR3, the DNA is TGTGCTCTTGGGGAAGGGTCCTACTTCTCTTTACTGGGGATCCTATATCACACCGATAAACTCATCTTT.

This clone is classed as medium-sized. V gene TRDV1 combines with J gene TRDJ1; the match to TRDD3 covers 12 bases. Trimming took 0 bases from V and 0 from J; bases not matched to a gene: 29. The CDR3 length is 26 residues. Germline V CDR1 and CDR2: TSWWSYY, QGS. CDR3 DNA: TGTGCTCTTGGGGAACTTTCCTTCCTACGTTCCATTCTGGGGGATACGCGGGGCTTTGACACCGATAAACTCATCTTT. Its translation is CALGELSFLRSILGDTRGFDTDKLIF.

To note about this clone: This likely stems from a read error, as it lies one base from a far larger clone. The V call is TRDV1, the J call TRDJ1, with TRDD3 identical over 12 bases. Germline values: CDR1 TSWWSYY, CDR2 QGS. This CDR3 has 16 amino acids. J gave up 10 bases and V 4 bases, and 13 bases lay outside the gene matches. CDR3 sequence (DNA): TGTGCTCTTGGGGCCCCCCACTTCCTGGGGGATACGAGACTCATCTTT. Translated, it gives CALGAPHFLGDTRLIF.

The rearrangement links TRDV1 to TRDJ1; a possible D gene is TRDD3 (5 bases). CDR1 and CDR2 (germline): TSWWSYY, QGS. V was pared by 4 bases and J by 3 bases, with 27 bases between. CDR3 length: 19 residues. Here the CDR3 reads CALGGSAGTLVLFADKLIF. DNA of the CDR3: TGTGCTCTTGGGGGGTCCGCGGGTACACTGGTTCTCTTCGCCGATAAACTCATCTTT.